This T cell receptor (beta chain) originates from a study of Graves' ophthalmopathy and Graves' hyperthyroidism. Study-level background: Peripheral blood (taken before any treatment) was collected at initial diagnosis. Study-wide results and caveats: Blood repertoires reportedly contained most expanded thyroid clonotypes above 0.001 frequency.

This clonotype was seen ten or more times. What it binds is not known. Losses at the gene ends were 5 bases for V and 6 bases for J; bases not matched to a gene: 6. This CDR3 is built from 14 residues. Germline V lookup: CDR1 MNHEY, CDR2 SMNVEV (reference sequence). Hyperthyroidism was classified as stable if no ophthalmopathy occurred within 18 months of follow-up. Patients in the hyperthyroidism group, adults aged 18 to 65, were newly diagnosed, under 2 months' duration. TCR beta CDR3 regions were amplified from RNA transcripts. RT-PCR in the first round used HTBI primers; a second-round multiplex PCR followed. TCRdb itself ran the multiplex PCR reads through MiXCR, one entry per CDR3 protein. The top ten clones hold 2.5% to 3.5% of a sample with approximately 380,000 distinct CDR3 sequences, over 20% of them seen once.

Sequenced: peripheral blood. The V call is TRBV27, the J call TRBJ1-5; 8 nucleotides match TRBD1. The sequence came from a woman aged 18-29 years with stable Graves' hyperthyroidism. The CDR3 DNA reads TGTGCCAGCAGTCAGGACAGGGATGGTCAGCCCCAGCATTTT. Translation gives CASSQDRDGQPQHF.